A selection of T cell receptor beta chains follows, all from one sample in a study of blood T cell repertoires in COVID-19. Sequencing was performed with immunoSEQ multiplex PCR; in TCRdb, only in-frame clones are kept and a portion is missing. The sample includes over 150,000 clones, 85% to 90% of them seen just once. Source material: peripheral blood. These receptors were obtained from a woman aged 18-29 years who had recovered from COVID-19. The CDR3 runs from the conserved cysteine through the conserved F or W. The order of the fields is J gene, D gene, clone size, V gene, CDR3 protein, CDR3 DNA. D genes are given only for firm matches. Only part of the rows carry a size: once, few, many, or a class if the clone is expanded.

J gene: TRBJ1-2
D gene: TRBD1
clone size: NA
V gene: TRBV19
CDR3 protein: CASSTTPGQGYGYTF
CDR3 DNA: TGTGCCAGTAGCACCACTCCGGGACAGGGCTATGGCTACACCTTC

J gene: TRBJ1-2
D gene: NA
clone size: NA
V gene: TRBV19
CDR3 protein: CASSIGGFYGYTF
CDR3 DNA: TGTGCCAGTAGTATAGGAGGTTTCTATGGCTACACCTTC

J gene: TRBJ2-5
D gene: NA
clone size: NA
V gene: TRBV5-1
CDR3 protein: CASSWGDAPGETQYF
CDR3 DNA: TGCGCCAGCAGCTGGGGGGATGCTCCGGGAGAGACCCAGTACTTC

J gene: TRBJ1-2
D gene: NA
clone size: NA
V gene: TRBV27
CDR3 protein: CASSLSITHRYGYTF
CDR3 DNA: TGTGCCAGCAGTTTATCGATAACCCACCGGTATGGCTACACCTTC

J gene: TRBJ1-1
D gene: NA
clone size: NA
V gene: TRBV3-1/TRBV3-2
CDR3 protein: CASSHPTGEAFF
CDR3 DNA: TGTGCCAGCAGCCATCCGACAGGAGAGGCTTTCTTT

J gene: TRBJ1-5
D gene: NA
clone size: NA
V gene: TRBV5-5
CDR3 protein: CASSLIFGSGSNQPQHF
CDR3 DNA: TGTGCCAGCAGCTTAATCTTTGGTTCCGGTAGCAATCAGCCCCAGCATTTT

J gene: TRBJ2-3
D gene: NA
clone size: NA
V gene: TRBV29-1
CDR3 protein: CSVGGPDTQYF
CDR3 DNA: TGCAGCGTAGGAGGGCCAGATACGCAGTATTTT

J gene: TRBJ2-2
D gene: TRBD2
clone size: once
V gene: TRBV7-3
CDR3 protein: CASSLTLATSGGAGELFF
CDR3 DNA: TGTGCCAGCAGCTTAACCCTCGCCACTAGCGGGGGGGCCGGGGAGCTGTTTTTT

J gene: TRBJ2-1
D gene: TRBD2
clone size: NA
V gene: TRBV29-1
CDR3 protein: CSAGRGSSYNEQFF
CDR3 DNA: TGCAGCGCCGGACGCGGGAGCTCCTACAATGAGCAGTTCTTC

J gene: TRBJ1-1
D gene: NA
clone size: NA
V gene: TRBV5-1
CDR3 protein: CASSFDNQAFF
CDR3 DNA: TGCGCCAGCAGCTTCGACAATCAAGCTTTCTTT

J gene: TRBJ2-2
D gene: NA
clone size: NA
V gene: TRBV7-2
CDR3 protein: CASSLGRETGELFF
CDR3 DNA: TGTGCCAGCAGCTTAGGGAGGGAAACCGGGGAGCTGTTTTTT

J gene: TRBJ1-4
D gene: NA
clone size: NA
V gene: TRBV28
CDR3 protein: CASSLSGLLEKLFF
CDR3 DNA: TGTGCCAGCAGTTTATCGGGGTTGCTTGAAAAACTGTTTTTT

J gene: TRBJ2-1
D gene: TRBD2
clone size: NA
V gene: TRBV12-3/TRBV12-4
CDR3 protein: CASTVAGDEQFF
CDR3 DNA: TGTGCCAGCACCGTAGCGGGAGATGAGCAGTTCTTC

J gene: TRBJ2-1
D gene: TRBD2
clone size: NA
V gene: TRBV9
CDR3 protein: CASSVEGLAGSNEQFF
CDR3 DNA: TGTGCCAGCAGCGTAGAAGGACTAGCGGGTAGCAATGAGCAGTTCTTC

J gene: TRBJ2-3
D gene: NA
clone size: once
V gene: TRBV7-2
CDR3 protein: CASSLAMGASTDTQYF
CDR3 DNA: TGTGCCAGCAGCTTAGCGATGGGGGCTAGCACAGATACGCAGTATTTT

J gene: TRBJ2-3
D gene: TRBD2
clone size: NA
V gene: TRBV7-9
CDR3 protein: CASSLAGGATDTQYF
CDR3 DNA: TGTGCCAGCAGCTTAGCCGGGGGGGCCACAGATACGCAGTATTTT

J gene: TRBJ1-2
D gene: TRBD1
clone size: few
V gene: TRBV4-1
CDR3 protein: CASSLGGTGGNSYTF
CDR3 DNA: TGCGCCAGCAGTTTAGGGGGGACAGGGGGGAATAGCTACACCTTC